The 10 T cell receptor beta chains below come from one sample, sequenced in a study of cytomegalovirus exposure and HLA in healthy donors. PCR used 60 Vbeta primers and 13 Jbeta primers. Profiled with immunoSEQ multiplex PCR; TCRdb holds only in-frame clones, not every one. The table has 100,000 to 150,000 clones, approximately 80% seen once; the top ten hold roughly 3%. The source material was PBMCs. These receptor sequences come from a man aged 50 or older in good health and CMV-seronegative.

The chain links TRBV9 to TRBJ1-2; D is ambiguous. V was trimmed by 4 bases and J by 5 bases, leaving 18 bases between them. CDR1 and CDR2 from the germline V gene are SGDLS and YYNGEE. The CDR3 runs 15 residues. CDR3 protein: CASSPTRASFYGYTF. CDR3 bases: TGTGCCAGCAGCCCGACTAGAGCCAGCTTTTATGGCTACACCTTC. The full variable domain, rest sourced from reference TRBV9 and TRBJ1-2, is DSGVTQTPKHLITATGQRVTLRCSPRSGDLSVYWYQQSLDQGLQFLIQYYNGEERAKGNILERFSAQQFPDLHSELNLSSLELGDSALYFCASSPTRASFYGYTFGSGTRLTVV.

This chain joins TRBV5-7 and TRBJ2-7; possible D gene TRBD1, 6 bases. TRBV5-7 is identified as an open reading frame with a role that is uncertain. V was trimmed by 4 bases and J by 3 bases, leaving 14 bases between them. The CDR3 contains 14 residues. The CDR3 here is CASSHLRDNYEQYF. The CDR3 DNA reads TGTGCCAGCAGCCATCTCCGGGACAACTACGAGCAGTACTTC.

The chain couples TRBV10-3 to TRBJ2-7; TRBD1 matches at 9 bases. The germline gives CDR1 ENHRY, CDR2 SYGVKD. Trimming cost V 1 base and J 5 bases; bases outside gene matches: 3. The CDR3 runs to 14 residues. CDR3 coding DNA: TGTGCCATCAGTGAGTTGGGGACAGGGAACGAGCAGTACTTC. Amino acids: CAISELGTGNEQYF.

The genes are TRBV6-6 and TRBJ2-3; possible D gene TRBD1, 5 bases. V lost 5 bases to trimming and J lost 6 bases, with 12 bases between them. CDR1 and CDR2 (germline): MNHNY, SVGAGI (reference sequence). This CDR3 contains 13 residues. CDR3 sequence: CASSVGRRDTQYF. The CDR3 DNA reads TGTGCCAGCAGTGTGGGGCGCAGGGATACGCAGTATTTT.

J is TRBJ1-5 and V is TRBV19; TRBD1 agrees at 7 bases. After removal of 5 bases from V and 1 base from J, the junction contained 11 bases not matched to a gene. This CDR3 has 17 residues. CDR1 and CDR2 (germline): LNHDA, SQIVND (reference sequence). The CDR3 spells CASSPEGAGWSNQPQHF. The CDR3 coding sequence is TGTGCCAGTAGTCCCGAGGGGGCAGGGTGGAGCAATCAGCCCCAGCATTTT.

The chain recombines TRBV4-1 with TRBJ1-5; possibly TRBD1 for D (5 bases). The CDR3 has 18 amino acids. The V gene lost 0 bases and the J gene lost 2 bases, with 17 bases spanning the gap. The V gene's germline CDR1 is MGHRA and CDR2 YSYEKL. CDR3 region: CASSQDFLLGLGNQPQHF. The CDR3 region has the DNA TGCGCCAGCAGCCAAGATTTTTTGTTGGGGCTTGGCAATCAGCCCCAGCATTTT.

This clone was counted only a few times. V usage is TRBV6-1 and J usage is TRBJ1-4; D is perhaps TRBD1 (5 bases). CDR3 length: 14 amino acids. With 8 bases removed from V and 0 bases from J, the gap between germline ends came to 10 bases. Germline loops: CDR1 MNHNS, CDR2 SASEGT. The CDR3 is CASRLTATNEKLFF. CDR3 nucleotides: TGTGCCAGCCGCTTGACAGCAACTAATGAAAAACTGTTTTTT.

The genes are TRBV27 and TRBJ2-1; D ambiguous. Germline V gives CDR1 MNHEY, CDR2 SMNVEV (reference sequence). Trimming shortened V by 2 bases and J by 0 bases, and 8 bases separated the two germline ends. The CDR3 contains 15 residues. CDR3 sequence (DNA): TGTGCCAGCAGTTTAGTGGCAGACTCCTACAATGAGCAGTTCTTC. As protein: CASSLVADSYNEQFF.

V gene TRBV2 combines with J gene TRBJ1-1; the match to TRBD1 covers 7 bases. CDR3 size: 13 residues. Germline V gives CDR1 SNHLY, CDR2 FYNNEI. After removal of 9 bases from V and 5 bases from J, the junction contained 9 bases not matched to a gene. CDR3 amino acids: CASTRGRVTEAFF. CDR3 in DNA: TGTGCCAGTACAAGGGGGCGCGTAACTGAAGCTTTCTTT.

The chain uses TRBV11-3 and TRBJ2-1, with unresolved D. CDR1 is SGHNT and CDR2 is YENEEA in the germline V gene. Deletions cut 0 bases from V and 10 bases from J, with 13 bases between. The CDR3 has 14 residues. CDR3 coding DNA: TGTGCCAGCAGCTTAGAGGGCCGCCGCCAGGAGCAGTTCTTC. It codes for CASSLEGRRQEQFF.